The 25 T cell receptor beta chains in this list originate from one sample, sequenced in a study of T cells in localized non-small cell lung cancer. Clones were read by immunoSEQ multiplex PCR, and TCRdb kept only the in-frame ones, dropping some. The sample has roughly 14,000 clones; over 75% are singletons. The sample here was peripheral blood mononuclear cells, taken before any cancer treatment. The receptors were gathered from an older male donor with stage II lung adenocarcinoma.

The chain combines TRBV7-9 with TRBJ1-1, with D unresolved. Per germline, CDR1 SEHNR and CDR2 FQNEAQ (reference sequence). With 1 base removed from V and 1 base from J, the gap between germline ends came to 4 bases. The CDR3 is 13 amino acids. The DNA of the CDR3 is TGTGCCAGCAGCTTAGTGGAGAACACTGAAGCTTTCTTT. Amino acid sequence: CASSLVENTEAFF.

This chain uses TRBV7-6 with TRBJ2-2; perhaps D is TRBD1 or TRBD2 (5 bases each). The CDR3 is 15 residues long. V lost 2 bases to trimming and J lost 7 bases, with 14 bases between them. Germline CDR1 is SGHVS and CDR2 is FNYEAQ. Here the CDR3 reads CASSLRKGTGGELFF. CDR3 sequence (DNA): TGTGCCAGCAGCTTACGCAAGGGGACGGGCGGGGAGCTGTTTTTT.

The rearrangement joins TRBV18 to TRBJ1-3; D unresolved. Germline V gene sequence: CDR1 KGHSH, CDR2 LQKENI. This CDR3 has 16 residues. Trimming cost V 2 bases and J 2 bases, with 13 bases left between them. The CDR3, as DNA: TGTGCCAGCTCACCAGAAGGGATTCTGACTGGAAACACCATATATTTT. The encoded protein is CASSPEGILTGNTIYF.

The chain employs TRBV30 and TRBJ2-2; D may be TRBD1 or TRBD2 (6 bases each). The CDR3 is 16 amino acids. V was clipped by 4 bases and J by 1 base, with 16 bases between them. Germline CDR1 GTSNPN, CDR2 SVGIG (reference sequence). The CDR3 protein is CAWIYPGEVNTGELFF. DNA of the CDR3: TGTGCCTGGATCTACCCAGGGGAGGTGAACACCGGGGAGCTGTTTTTT.

On this clone itself: Because the CDR3's place on the DNA is in doubt, the DNA is left out and the CDR3 is given as listed by TCRdb. V is TRBV21-1 and J is TRBJ2-7. TRBV21-1 is a pseudogene locus. A total of 14 residues make up the CDR3, ends included. CDR3 protein: CASSVGGGSYEQYF.

This chain uses TRBV9 with TRBJ1-5; 7 nucleotides match TRBD1. Unmatched junction bases numbered 5, after V lost 4 bases and J lost 7 bases. This CDR3 is 13 amino acids long. From germline, CDR1 is SGDLS and CDR2 YYNGEE. The CDR3 here is CASSQGVGQPQHF. CDR3 nucleotide sequence: TGTGCCAGCAGCCAGGGGGTAGGACAGCCCCAGCATTTT.

Only one count was recorded for this clone. The rearrangement joins TRBV27 to TRBJ2-7; possible D gene TRBD2, 6 bases. Germline CDR1 MNHEY, CDR2 SMNVEV (reference sequence). V was trimmed by 3 bases and J by 0 bases, leaving 9 bases between them. CDR3 size: 14 residues. For the CDR3, the DNA is TGTGCCAGCAGTTTCCGGGAGAGCTCCTACGAGCAGTACTTC. Protein product: CASSFRESSYEQYF.

The gene calls are TRBV19 and TRBJ2-7; D may be TRBD1 or TRBD2 (5 bases each). The CDR3 runs to 13 residues. V shed 6 bases and J shed 6 bases, with 15 bases lying between them. CDR1 is LNHDA, CDR2 SQIVND, per germline (reference sequence). Here the CDR3 DNA reads TGTGCCAGTAGCGGGACGGTGGGGCTCGAGCAGTACTTC. It is translated as CASSGTVGLEQYF. The full variable domain, in which reference TRBV19 and TRBJ2-7 provide the parts outside the CDR3, is DGGITQSPKYLFRKEGQNVTLSCEQNLNHDAMYWYRQDPGQGLRLIYYSQIVNDFQKGDIAEGYSVSREKKESFPLTVTSAQKNPTAFYLCASSGTVGLEQYFGPGTRLTVT.

This sequence joins TRBV6-1 and TRBJ1-3; D possibly corresponds to TRBD1 (5 bases). CDR3 size: 15 residues. The germline gives CDR1 MNHNS, CDR2 SASEGT. Trimming pared 0 bases from V and 2 bases from J, leaving 8 bases between. The CDR3 is CASSEAIGAGNTIYF. CDR3 sequence (DNA): TGTGCCAGCAGTGAAGCAATAGGGGCTGGAAACACCATATATTTT.

The chain recombines TRBV14 with TRBJ1-2; 7 nucleotides match TRBD1. The CDR3 is made up of 15 amino acids. The V and J ends lost 0 bases and 14 bases, in that order; junction bases with no gene match: 15. Germline V gene lookup returns CDR1 SGHDN and CDR2 FVKESK. CDR3 DNA sequence: TGTGCCAGCAGCCAAGACGCGGTGAGGGGGCAGAAAGTGACCTTC. Its protein is CASSQDAVRGQKVTF.

This clone was found a few times. The chain recombines TRBV6-1 with TRBJ2-1, with 10 bases lining up with TRBD2. This CDR3 comprises 15 residues. With 4 bases clipped from V and 5 bases from J, the junction kept 5 bases outside the gene matches. The germline V gene encodes CDR1 MNHNS and CDR2 SASEGT. The DNA for the CDR3 is TGTGCCAGCAGTGCCCTAGGACTAGCGGACAATGAGCAGTTCTTC. Its protein product is CASSALGLADNEQFF.

This chain joins TRBV7-9 and TRBJ1-1; a weak D match, TRBD1 (6 bases). From germline, CDR1 is SEHNR and CDR2 FQNEAQ (reference sequence). The CDR3 has 17 residues. V was trimmed by 4 bases and J by 6 bases, leaving 24 bases between them. DNA of the CDR3: TGTGCCAGCAGCTCATCACAGGGACACGAAGAAGGACCTGAAGCTTTCTTT. It translates to CASSSSQGHEEGPEAFF.

This clone was counted a single time. This chain joins TRBV19 and TRBJ2-2, with TRBD2 matching over 9 bases. The CDR3 is 15 amino acids. Germline CDR1 is LNHDA and CDR2 is SQIVND (reference sequence). J gave up 0 bases and V 10 bases, and 6 bases lay outside the gene matches. CDR3 residues: CATRLAVTNTGELFF. The CDR3 DNA sequence: TGTGCCACTAGACTAGCGGTGACGAACACCGGGGAGCTGTTTTTT.

The chain uses TRBV30 and TRBJ2-7; TRBD1 matches 7 bases. This CDR3 is 15 amino acids long. The germline V gene encodes CDR1 GTSNPN and CDR2 SVGIG (reference sequence). Trimming took 0 bases from V and 3 from J; bases not matched to a gene: 8. Written as DNA, the CDR3 is TGTGCCTGGAGTGTCCAGGCAGGGGGTCTCTACGAGCAGTACTTC. This translates into CAWSVQAGGLYEQYF.

The sample holds a few counts of this clone. The chain recombines TRBV19 with TRBJ1-1, with a tentative D call TRBD1 (5 bases). This CDR3 spans 14 amino acids. Germline V lookup: CDR1 LNHDA, CDR2 SQIVND (reference sequence). V dropped 6 bases and J dropped 0 bases, with 11 bases sitting between them. This CDR3 is CASREAGMNTEAFF. CDR3 DNA sequence: TGTGCCAGTAGAGAGGCAGGGATGAACACTGAAGCTTTCTTT.

This clone was seen just once. The V call is TRBV10-2, the J call TRBJ2-7; D might be TRBD1 (5 bases). Germline CDR1 is WSHSY and CDR2 is SAAADI. This CDR3 has 13 amino acids. V lost 6 bases and J lost 3, with 12 bases in between. The CDR3: CASSLQGGYEQYF. The CDR3 coding sequence is TGCGCCAGCAGCCTTCAGGGCGGCTACGAGCAGTACTTC.

This clone occurred once. This chain links TRBV28 with TRBJ2-5, with TRBD2 matching over 10 bases. The V segment lost 6 bases and the J segment 0 bases; nucleotides outside the gene matches: 7. Germline CDR1 MDHEN, CDR2 SYDVKM. The CDR3 consists of 16 residues. CDR3 region: CASSPATSGYQETQYF. The CDR3 region has the DNA TGTGCCAGCAGCCCAGCGACTAGCGGGTACCAAGAGACCCAGTACTTC.

The J gene is TRBJ1-5, the V gene TRBV5-5; tentative D call: TRBD1 (5 bases). The CDR3 contains 14 residues. V lost 4 bases and J lost 7, with 15 bases in between. The germline CDR1 and CDR2 sequences are SGHKS and YYEKEE (reference sequence). CDR3 amino acids: CASSLRDGRQPQHF. CDR3 DNA sequence: TGTGCCAGCAGCCTCCGGGACGGGCGGCAGCCCCAGCATTTT.

The V gene is TRBV6-5, the J gene TRBJ1-2; 9 nucleotides align to TRBD1. The germline gives CDR1 MNHEY, CDR2 SVGAGI. The CDR3 extends over 13 amino acids. V lost 5 bases and J lost 5; bases outside the gene matches: 3. In DNA, the CDR3 is TGTGCCAGCAGTGGGACAGGGATGTATGGCTACACCTTC. Translated, it gives CASSGTGMYGYTF.

This chain joins TRBV5-8 and TRBJ2-6; D may be TRBD1 (5 bases). The germline V and J ends were trimmed by 4 bases and 4 bases, with 15 bases remaining between them. The CDR3 totals 16 residues. CDR1 SGHTS and CDR2 YDEGEE come from the germline V gene. DNA for the CDR3: TGTGCCAGCAGCCCGTCCCTCAGGGCCGGGGCCAACGTCCTGACTTTC. Translated: CASSPSLRAGANVLTF.

V is TRBV4-1 and J is TRBJ2-1; the match to TRBD2 covers 9 bases. CDR1 MGHRA and CDR2 YSYEKL come from the germline V gene. The CDR3 is made up of 16 amino acids. V dropped 1 base and J dropped 12; count of bases not matched to a gene: 13. In nucleotides, the CDR3 is TGCGCCAGCAGCCAAGCAGCGGGAGGCTTCGGGGGGTGGCAGTTCTTC. Its translation: CASSQAAGGFGGWQFF.

The V and J genes are TRBV19 and TRBJ2-7; 12 nucleotides line up with TRBD1. The CDR3 has 14 amino acids. V shed 4 bases, J shed 6 bases, and the junction held 4 bases outside the gene matches. Germline CDR1 LNHDA, CDR2 SQIVND (reference sequence). The CDR3 nucleotides are TGTGCCAGTAGTACCGGGACAGGGGGCTTCGAGCAGTACTTC. Translation: CASSTGTGGFEQYF.

CDR3 loop: CASSFGNTQYF. The CDR3 DNA reads as TGTGCCAGCAGCTTTGGAAATACGCAGTATTTT. The chain is built from TRBV5-6 and TRBJ2-3; D is undetermined. The CDR3 length is 11 residues. Germline V lookup: CDR1 SGHDT, CDR2 YYEEEE. Trimming stripped 2 bases from V and 7 bases from J, with 5 bases between.

This clone has only one observation. The genes are TRBV10-3 and TRBJ1-2; D uncertain. Trimming left V 4 bases short and J 4 bases short, with 13 bases between. Germline-derived CDR1 and CDR2 are ENHRY and SYGVKD. The CDR3 is 14 residues long. This CDR3 is CAISGASDSYGYTF. The DNA of the CDR3 is TGTGCCATCAGTGGAGCCAGCGATTCCTATGGCTACACCTTC.

The chain is built from TRBV30 and TRBJ2-7; 10 bases are a match to TRBD1. The CDR3 has 13 residues. Per germline, CDR1 GTSNPN and CDR2 SVGIG (reference sequence). The V gene end was trimmed by 3 bases and the J gene end by 3 bases; junction bases not matched to a gene: 2. DNA for the CDR3: TGTGCCTGGAGCGGGGACAGGGGCTACGAGCAGTACTTC. This gives the protein CAWSGDRGYEQYF.